This T cell receptor beta chain was sequenced for a study of cytomegalovirus exposure and HLA in healthy donors. As regards this clone: Its antigen remains unknown.

CDR3 length equals 11 residues. Germline assignment: CDR1 MDHEN and CDR2 SYDVKM. Trimming stripped 6 bases from V and 8 bases from J, with 7 bases between. Study-level findings and limits: Subsequent analysis found a tendency for first-cohort TCR clusters to co-occur within the 110 or so validation repertoires. Cytomegalovirus association was listed for under 200 TCR beta chains.

TCRdb's copy holds only in-frame clones and misses some; the assay was immunoSEQ multiplex PCR. The sample has some 250,000 clones; less than 95% are singletons. The V and J genes are TRBV28 and TRBJ1-4; unclear D gene. Sample: PBMCs. This clonotype was obtained from a woman aged 25 to 39 in good health and CMV-seronegative. Here the CDR3 reads CASRVDEKLFF. DNA for the CDR3: TGTGCCAGCAGGGTGGACGAAAAACTGTTTTTT.